These 10 T cell receptor beta chains were sequenced from one sample in a study of radiation and T cells in renal cell carcinoma. Described time point: baseline pretreatment blood. As to treatment: 15 Gy SBRT to primary tumor, nephrectomy 4 weeks later. Profiling relied on immunoSEQ multiplex PCR, and the TCRdb table lists in-frame clones only, not all of them. This table holds 130,000 or so clones, 70% to 90% found once. The sequences come from blood, collected from a patient whose treatment included radiotherapy and nephrectomy. The source of these receptors is a woman aged 45 to 65 with renal cell carcinoma.

V and J are TRBV25-1 and TRBJ1-4; 7 nucleotides align to TRBD1. The CDR3 consists of 13 residues. Trimming took 6 bases from V and 8 from J; bases not matched to a gene: 6. CDR1 and CDR2 (germline): MGHDK, SYGVNS. Here the CDR3 reads CASRGTAAEKLFF. The CDR3 DNA follows: TGTGCCAGCAGGGGGACAGCAGCGGAAAAACTGTTTTTT.

About this clone: A read error may account for a junction end that differs from germline. V usage is TRBV7-7 and J usage is TRBJ2-1; 8 bases are shared with TRBD2. CDR1 SSHAT and CDR2 FNYEAQ come from the germline V gene (reference sequence). There are 16 residues in the CDR3. CDR3 bases: TGTGCTAGCAGCCGATCCGGGGGGGCCTCCTACAATGAGCAGTTCTTC. Translating it yields CASSRSGGASYNEQFF.

In this sample, this clone turned up a few times. This chain connects TRBV25-1 to TRBJ1-6; the D is unclear. Germline loops: CDR1 MGHDK, CDR2 SYGVNS. Deletions cut 9 bases from V and 3 bases from J, with 12 bases between. The CDR3 has 14 amino acids. The CDR3 here is CASVGFDYNSPLHF. CDR3 bases: TGTGCCAGTGTAGGGTTTGACTATAATTCACCCCTCCACTTT. The full variable domain, with the rest looked up from reference TRBV25-1 and TRBJ1-6, is EADIYQTPRYLVIGTGKKITLECSQTMGHDKMYWYQQDPGMELHLIHYSYGVNSTEKGDLSSESTVSRIRTEHFPLTLESARPSHTSQYLCASVGFDYNSPLHFGNGTRLTVT.

This clone was counted only a few times. The chain recombines TRBV4-2 with TRBJ1-2; maybe TRBD1 (6 bases). There are 15 residues in the CDR3. Looked up from germline, CDR1 is LGHNA and CDR2 is YNFKEQ. Trimming left V 4 bases short and J 7 bases short, with 19 bases between. CDR3 region: CASSRQFQQGRGYTF. The DNA of the CDR3 is TGTGCCAGCAGCCGCCAGTTCCAACAGGGACGTGGCTACACCTTC.

This chain joins TRBV4-1 and TRBJ1-5, with D unresolved. Germline CDR1 MGHRA, CDR2 YSYEKL. The CDR3 is 13 amino acids. V was cut by 1 base and J by 3 bases, with 4 bases left in between. The CDR3 loop is CASSQGFNQPQHF. Written as DNA, the CDR3 is TGCGCCAGCAGCCAAGGGTTCAATCAGCCCCAGCATTTT.

The chain recombines TRBV30 with TRBJ1-5, with D possibly TRBD1 on 6 matching bases. The germline V gene encodes CDR1 GTSNPN and CDR2 SVGIG (reference sequence). V was pared by 1 base and J by 1 base, with 11 bases between. The CDR3 covers 15 residues. This CDR3 is CAWSGHQGSNQPQHF. The CDR3 DNA follows: TGTGCCTGGAGTGGGCACCAGGGGAGCAATCAGCCCCAGCATTTT.

The chain links TRBV18 to TRBJ2-2; the D gene is possibly TRBD1 (5 bases). The CDR3 totals 14 residues. Deletions cut 4 bases from V and 3 bases from J, with 9 bases between. Germline values: CDR1 KGHSH, CDR2 LQKENI. In nucleotides, the CDR3 is TGTGCCAGCTCACAACAGGAATACACCGGGGAGCTGTTTTTT. Protein sequence: CASSQQEYTGELFF.

The chain has TRBV9 and TRBJ1-4; 9 bases agree with TRBD1. The germline V gene encodes CDR1 SGDLS and CDR2 YYNGEE. Unmatched junction bases numbered 8, after V lost 4 bases and J lost 7 bases. CDR3 length equals 15 residues. In DNA form, the CDR3 reads TGTGCCAGCAGCCCCCGGACAGGGGAAAGTGAAAAACTGTTTTTT. Its translation is CASSPRTGESEKLFF.

This clone appeared a single time. The chain employs TRBV7-2 and TRBJ1-4; D is unresolved. Trimming removed 4 bases at V and 4 bases at J, with 10 bases between. The length of the CDR3 is 14 residues. The V gene's germline CDR1 is SGHTA and CDR2 FQGNSA. In DNA, the CDR3 is TGTGCCAGCAGCTGGGGAAACAATAATGAAAAACTGTTTTTT. This translates into CASSWGNNNEKLFF.

The chain joins TRBV18 to TRBJ2-2, with TRBD2 matching 8 bases. V lost 3 bases, J lost 7 bases, and 10 bases stayed unmatched. This CDR3 contains 16 residues. Germline V gene sequence: CDR1 KGHSH, CDR2 LQKENI. CDR3 loop: CASSPTPGGADGELFF. CDR3 bases: TGTGCCAGCTCACCCACTCCCGGGGGGGCCGACGGGGAGCTGTTTTTT.